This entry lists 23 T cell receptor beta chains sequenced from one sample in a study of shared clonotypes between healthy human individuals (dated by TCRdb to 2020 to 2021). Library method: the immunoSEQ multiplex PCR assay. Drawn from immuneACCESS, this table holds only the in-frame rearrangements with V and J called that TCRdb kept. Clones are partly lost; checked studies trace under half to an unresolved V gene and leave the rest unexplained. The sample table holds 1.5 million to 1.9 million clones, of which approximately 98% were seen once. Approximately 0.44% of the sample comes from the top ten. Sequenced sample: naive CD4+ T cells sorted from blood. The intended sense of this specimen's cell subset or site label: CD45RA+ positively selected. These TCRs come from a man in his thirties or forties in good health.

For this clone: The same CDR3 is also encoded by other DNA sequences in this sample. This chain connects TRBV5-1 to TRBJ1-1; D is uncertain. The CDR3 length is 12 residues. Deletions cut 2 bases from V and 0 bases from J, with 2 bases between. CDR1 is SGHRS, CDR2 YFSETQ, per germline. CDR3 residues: CASSLVNTEAFF. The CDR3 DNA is TGCGCCAGCAGCTTAGTGAACACTGAAGCTTTCTTT.

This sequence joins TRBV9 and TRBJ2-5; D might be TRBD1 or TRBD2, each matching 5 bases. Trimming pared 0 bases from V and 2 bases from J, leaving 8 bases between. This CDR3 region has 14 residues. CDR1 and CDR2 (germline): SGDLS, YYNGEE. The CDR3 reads CASSVGDAQETQYF. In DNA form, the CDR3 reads TGTGCCAGCAGCGTAGGGGACGCTCAAGAGACCCAGTACTTC. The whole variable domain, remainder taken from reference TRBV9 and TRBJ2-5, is DSGVTQTPKHLITATGQRVTLRCSPRSGDLSVYWYQQSLDQGLQFLIQYYNGEERAKGNILERFSAQQFPDLHSELNLSSLELGDSALYFCASSVGDAQETQYFGPGTRLLVL.

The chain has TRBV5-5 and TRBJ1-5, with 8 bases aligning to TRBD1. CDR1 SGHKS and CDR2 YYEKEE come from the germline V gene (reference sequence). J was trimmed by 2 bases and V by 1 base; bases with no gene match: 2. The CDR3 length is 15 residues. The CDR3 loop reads CASSLRGQGNQPQHF. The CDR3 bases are TGTGCCAGCAGCTTGAGGGGACAGGGCAATCAGCCCCAGCATTTT.

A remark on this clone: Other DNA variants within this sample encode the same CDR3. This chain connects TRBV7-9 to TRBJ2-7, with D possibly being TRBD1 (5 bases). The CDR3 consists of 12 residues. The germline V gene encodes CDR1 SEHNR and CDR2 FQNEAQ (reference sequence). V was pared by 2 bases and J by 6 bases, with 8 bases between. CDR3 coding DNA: TGTGCCAGCAGCTTACAGGGCCTCGAGCAGTACTTC. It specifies CASSLQGLEQYF.

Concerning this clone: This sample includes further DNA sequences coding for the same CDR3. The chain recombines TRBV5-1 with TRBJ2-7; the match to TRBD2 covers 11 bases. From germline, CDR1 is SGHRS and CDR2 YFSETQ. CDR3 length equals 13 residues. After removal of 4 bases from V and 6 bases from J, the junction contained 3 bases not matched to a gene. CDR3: CASSVGLAGEQYF. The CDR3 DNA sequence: TGCGCCAGCAGCGTCGGACTAGCGGGCGAGCAGTACTTC.

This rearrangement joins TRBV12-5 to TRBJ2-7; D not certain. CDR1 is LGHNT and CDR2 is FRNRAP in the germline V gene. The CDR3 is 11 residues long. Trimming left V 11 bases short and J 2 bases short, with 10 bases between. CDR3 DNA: TGTGCTGCCCTTCCAACCTACGAGCAGTACTTC. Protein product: CAALPTYEQYF.

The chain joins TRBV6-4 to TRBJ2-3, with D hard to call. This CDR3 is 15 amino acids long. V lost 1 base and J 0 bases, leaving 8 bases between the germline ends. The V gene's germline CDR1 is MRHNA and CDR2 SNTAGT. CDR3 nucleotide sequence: TGTGCCAGCAGTGACTTTGGGTCTAGCACAGATACGCAGTATTTT. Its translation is CASSDFGSSTDTQYF.

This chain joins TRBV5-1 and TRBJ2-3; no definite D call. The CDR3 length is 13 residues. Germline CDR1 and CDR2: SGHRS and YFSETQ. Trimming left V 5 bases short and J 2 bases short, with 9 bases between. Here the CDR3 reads CASRIVLTDTQYF. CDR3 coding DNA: TGCGCCAGCAGGATAGTGCTCACAGATACGCAGTATTTT.

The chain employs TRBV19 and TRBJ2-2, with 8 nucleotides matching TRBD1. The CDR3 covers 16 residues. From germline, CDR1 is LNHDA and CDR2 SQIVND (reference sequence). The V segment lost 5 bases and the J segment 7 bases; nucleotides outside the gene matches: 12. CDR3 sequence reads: CASSPRQGIFHGELFF. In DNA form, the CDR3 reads TGTGCCAGTAGTCCACGACAGGGGATATTTCACGGGGAGCTGTTTTTT.

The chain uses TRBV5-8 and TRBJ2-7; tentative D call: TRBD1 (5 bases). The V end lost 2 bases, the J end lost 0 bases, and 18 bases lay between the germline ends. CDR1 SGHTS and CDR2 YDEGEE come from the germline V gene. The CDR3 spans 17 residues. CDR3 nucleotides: TGTGCCAGCAGCTTTCCAGGGCGAACCGTCAACTCCTACGAGCAGTACTTC. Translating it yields CASSFPGRTVNSYEQYF.

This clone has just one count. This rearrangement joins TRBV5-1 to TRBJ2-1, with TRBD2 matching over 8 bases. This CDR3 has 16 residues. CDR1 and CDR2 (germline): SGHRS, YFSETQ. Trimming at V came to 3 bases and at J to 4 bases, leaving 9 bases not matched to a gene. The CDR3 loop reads CASSSLTGGRYNEQFF. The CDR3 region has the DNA TGCGCCAGCAGCTCCCTCACGGGAGGGCGTTACAATGAGCAGTTCTTC. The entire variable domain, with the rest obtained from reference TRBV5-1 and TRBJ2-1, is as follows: KAGVTQTPRYLIKTRGQQVTLSCSPISGHRSVSWYQQTPGQGLQFLFEYFSETQRNKGNFPGRFSGRQFSNSRSEMNVSTLELGDSALYLCASSSLTGGRYNEQFFGPGTRLTVL.

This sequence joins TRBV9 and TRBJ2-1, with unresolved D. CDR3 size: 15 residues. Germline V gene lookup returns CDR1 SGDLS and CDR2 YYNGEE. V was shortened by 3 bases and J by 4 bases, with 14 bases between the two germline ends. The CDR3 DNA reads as TGTGCCAGCAGCGAGGGTCCTGCGATATACAATGAGCAGTTCTTC. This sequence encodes CASSEGPAIYNEQFF.

The CDR3 loop reads CASSQGSPAGGSPDTQYF. The CDR3 nucleotides read TGTGCCAGCAGCCAAGGATCTCCGGCGGGAGGCTCACCAGATACGCAGTATTTT. The chain has TRBV14 and TRBJ2-3; 8 bases fit TRBD2. This CDR3 comprises 18 residues. Germline CDR1 is SGHDN and CDR2 is FVKESK. V trimming: 1 base; J trimming: 4 bases; junction bases outside the gene matches: 13.

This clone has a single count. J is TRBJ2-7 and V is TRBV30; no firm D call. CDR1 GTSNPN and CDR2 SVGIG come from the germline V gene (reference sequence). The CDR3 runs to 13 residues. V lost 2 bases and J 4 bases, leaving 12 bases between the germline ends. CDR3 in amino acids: CAWSNERVYEQYF. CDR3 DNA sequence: TGTGCCTGGAGTAACGAGCGAGTATACGAGCAGTACTTC. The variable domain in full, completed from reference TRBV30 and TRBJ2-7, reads SQTIHQWPATLVQPVGSPLSLECTVEGTSNPNLYWYRQAAGRGLQLLFYSVGIGQISSEVPQNLSASRPQDRQFILSSKKLLLSDSGFYLCAWSNERVYEQYFGPGTRLTVT.

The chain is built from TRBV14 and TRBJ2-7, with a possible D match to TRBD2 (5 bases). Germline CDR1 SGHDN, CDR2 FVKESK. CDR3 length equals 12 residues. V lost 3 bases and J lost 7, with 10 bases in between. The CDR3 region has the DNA TGTGCCAGCAGCCAGCGGGTTTTAGAGCAGTACTTC. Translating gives CASSQRVLEQYF.

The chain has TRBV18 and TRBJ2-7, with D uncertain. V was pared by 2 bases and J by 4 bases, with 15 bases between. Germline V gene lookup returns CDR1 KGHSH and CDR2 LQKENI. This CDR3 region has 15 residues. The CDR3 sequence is CASSPKLAGPYEQYF. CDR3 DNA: TGTGCCAGCTCACCAAAGTTAGCTGGCCCGTACGAGCAGTACTTC. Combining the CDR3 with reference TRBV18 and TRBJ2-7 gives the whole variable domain NAGVMQNPRHLVRRRGQEARLRCSPMKGHSHVYWYRQLPEEGLKFMVYLQKENIIDESGMPKERFSAEFPKEGPSILRIQQVVRGDSAAYFCASSPKLAGPYEQYFGPGTRLTVT.

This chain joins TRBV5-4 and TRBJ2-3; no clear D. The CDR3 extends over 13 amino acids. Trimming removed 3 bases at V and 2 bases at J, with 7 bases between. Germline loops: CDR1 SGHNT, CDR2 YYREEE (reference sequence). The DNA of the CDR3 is TGTGCCAGCAGCTCCCAGGCCACAGATACGCAGTATTTT. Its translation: CASSSQATDTQYF.

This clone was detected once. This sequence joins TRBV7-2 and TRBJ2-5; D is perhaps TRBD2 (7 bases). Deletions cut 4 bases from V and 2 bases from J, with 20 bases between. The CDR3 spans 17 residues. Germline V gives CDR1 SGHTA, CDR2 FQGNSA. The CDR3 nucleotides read TGTGCCAGCAGCTCTCGGACTAGTGGGGGGACACAAGAGACCCAGTACTTC. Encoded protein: CASSSRTSGGTQETQYF.

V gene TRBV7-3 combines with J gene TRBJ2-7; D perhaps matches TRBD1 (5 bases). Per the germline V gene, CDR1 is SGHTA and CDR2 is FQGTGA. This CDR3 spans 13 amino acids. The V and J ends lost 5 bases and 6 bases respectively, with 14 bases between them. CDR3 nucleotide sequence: TGTGCCAGCAGCCCCTACCAGGGTTCCGAGCAGTACTTC. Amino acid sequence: CASSPYQGSEQYF.

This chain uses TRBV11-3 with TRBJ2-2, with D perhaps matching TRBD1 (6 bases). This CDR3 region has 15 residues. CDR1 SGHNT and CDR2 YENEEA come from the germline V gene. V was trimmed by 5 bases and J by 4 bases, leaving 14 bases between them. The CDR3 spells CASSPGTGSTGELFF. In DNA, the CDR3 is TGTGCCAGCAGCCCCGGAACAGGGTCCACCGGGGAGCTGTTTTTT.

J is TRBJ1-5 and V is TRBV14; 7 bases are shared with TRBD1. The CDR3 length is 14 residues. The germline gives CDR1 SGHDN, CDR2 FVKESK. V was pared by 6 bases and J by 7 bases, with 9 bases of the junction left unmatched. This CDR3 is CASSQQGPNQPQHF. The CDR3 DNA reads TGTGCCAGCAGTCAACAGGGGCCCAACCAGCCCCAGCATTTT. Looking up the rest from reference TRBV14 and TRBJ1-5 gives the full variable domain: EAGVTQFPSHSVIEKGQTVTLRCDPISGHDNLYWYRRVMGKEIKFLLHFVKESKQDESGMPNNRFLAERTGGTYSTLKVQPAELEDSGVYFCASSQQGPNQPQHFGDGTRLSIL.

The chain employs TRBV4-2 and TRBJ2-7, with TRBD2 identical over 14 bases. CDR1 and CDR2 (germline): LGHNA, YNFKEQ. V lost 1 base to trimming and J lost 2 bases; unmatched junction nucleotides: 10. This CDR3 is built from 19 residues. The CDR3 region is CASSQGVGTSGSAAYEQYF. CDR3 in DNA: TGTGCCAGCAGCCAAGGCGTCGGGACTAGCGGGAGCGCGGCCTACGAGCAGTACTTC.

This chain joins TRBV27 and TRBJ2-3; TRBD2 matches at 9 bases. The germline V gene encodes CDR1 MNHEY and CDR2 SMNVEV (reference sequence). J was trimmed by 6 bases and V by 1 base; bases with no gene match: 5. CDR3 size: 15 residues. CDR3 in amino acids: CASSLLAGVGDTQYF. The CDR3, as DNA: TGTGCCAGCAGTTTATTAGCGGGAGTGGGCGATACGCAGTATTTT.